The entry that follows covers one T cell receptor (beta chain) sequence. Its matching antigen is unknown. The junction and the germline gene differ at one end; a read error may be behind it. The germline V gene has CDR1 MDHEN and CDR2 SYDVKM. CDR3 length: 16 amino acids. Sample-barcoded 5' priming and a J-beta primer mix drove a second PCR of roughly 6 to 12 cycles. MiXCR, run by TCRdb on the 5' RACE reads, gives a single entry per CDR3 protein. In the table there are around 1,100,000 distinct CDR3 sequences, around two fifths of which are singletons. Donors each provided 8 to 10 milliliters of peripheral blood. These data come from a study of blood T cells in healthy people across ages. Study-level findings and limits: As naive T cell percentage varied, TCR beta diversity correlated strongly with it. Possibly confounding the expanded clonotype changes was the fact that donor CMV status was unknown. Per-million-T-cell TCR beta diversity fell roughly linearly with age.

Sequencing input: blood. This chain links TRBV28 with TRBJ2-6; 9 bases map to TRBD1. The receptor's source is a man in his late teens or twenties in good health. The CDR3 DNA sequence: TGTGCCAGCAGTGGGACAGGGATCTCTGGGGCCAACGTCCTGATTTTC. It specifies CASSGTGISGANVLIF.